This T cell receptor (beta chain) is drawn from a study of vaccination and CD4 T cells after COVID-19. Study background: Six men and four women formed the convalescents, two being Hispanic. Study-level findings and limits: Reactive clonotype counts went from median about 21 after infection to a few dozen after vaccination, nonsignificantly.

The germline gives CDR1 LGHNT, CDR2 FRNRAP. CDR3 length: 13 residues. Documented treatment: approximately 9-day PBMC culture with coronavirus spike peptide pools or control peptides (ViraFEST assay). At the Johns Hopkins FTIC core, DNA taken from cultured CD4+ T cells was sequenced by way of the Oncomine TCR Beta short-read assay. Once CD4+ T cells had been cultured, genomic DNA was extracted from them. TCRdb redid the calling of the PCR reads with MiXCR, one entry per CDR3 protein. This table holds roughly 16,000 distinct CDR3 sequences, roughly half found once. Worth noting for this clonotype: The target antigen is unknown.

The sample taken for sequencing was CD4+ T cells from blood, cultured in vitro. This receptor was identified in a human donor who had recovered from COVID-19. The chain carries TRBV12-5 and TRBJ2-2; 8 bases are shared with TRBD1. CDR3 nucleotide sequence: TGTGCCTCGGGACAGGTAGCCACCGGGGAGCTGTTTTTT. This codes for CASGQVATGELFF.